This paragraph covers one T cell receptor beta chain sequence. This receptor's antigen is unknown. Per-nucleotide qualities are absent, and no much larger clonotype sits a single base away. This sample is part of a study of cytomegalovirus exposure and HLA in healthy donors (dated by TCRdb to 2017 to 2019). About the investigation overall: An earlier analysis of approximately 550 of the donors reported approximately 290 Gb of sequence data and about 100 million unique TCR beta sequences from 150 million to 200 million T cells. Roughly 300 gigabases of sequencing data and some 85 million unique TCR sequences were included in an early release covering several hundred HLA-typed donors. The genetic ancestry cluster associated with self-reported Caucasian donors included approximately 85% of the roughly 360 genotyped donors. The study was designed to test whether signatures of past pathogen exposure could be identified by cataloging public T cell receptors. The study profiled the T cell repertoires of about 640 subjects by immunosequencing and related them to cytomegalovirus serostatus. In addition to the first cohort of roughly 670 subjects, a separate validation cohort of 120 different subjects was used. To predict cytomegalovirus infection status, the study combined high-throughput TCR immunosequencing, statistical association of individual TCRs with disease status, and machine learning. A later analysis re-examined previously published TCR beta repertoires from several hundred donors and added high-resolution HLA genotyping to investigate patterns of TCR occurrence. The later analysis used no new phenotypic data to find candidate immune exposures, relying instead on TCR beta sequences and their occurrence across donors. An earlier analysis of about 600 of the donors used high-throughput TCR beta sequencing to judge whether each TCR beta V gene segment behaved as functional or pseudogenic. Donor age, sex, ethnicity and CMV serostatus were collected together with the repertoire data. In a later genetic analysis, genome-wide SNP genotypes for about three fifths of the 666 donors were used, and that subset was treated as a discovery cohort. All discovery cohort repertoires had been generated on a single sequencing platform. HLA typing covered class I and class II loci at four-digit resolution. Typing coverage varied by locus: roughly 629-630 donors for A, B, C, DRB1 and DQB1; about 520 for DQA1; approximately 570 for DPA1; approximately 490 for DPB1. A handful of DR-DQ haplotypes were handled as single units for association and clustering because linkage in the cohort was strong. Among 398 genotyped donors of the cohort, an average of roughly 230,000 unique TCR beta nucleotide sequences was sequenced per donor, of which roughly 17% were non-productive. General findings and caveats noted by the study authors: In a later analysis, several top co-occurrence clusters were reported to appear linked to parvovirus B19, influenza, CMV and Epstein-Barr virus. According to a later genetic analysis, donors in an Asian-associated ancestry cluster had fewer N-insertions in productive TCRs than the approximately 630-donor mean. In a later analysis, HLA-associated TCR beta chains showed more clonal expansion and lower generation probabilities than non-associated chains that were equally common. Linkage disequilibrium might explain the correlated functional status among segregating V segments, but an unknown experimental factor could not be ruled out. An earlier analysis of around 540 of the donors showed that most TCR beta V segments appeared in productive rearrangements either about 87% or about 30% of the time, which broadly matched IMGT annotations. Around 16 rarely observed V segments, including chromosome 9 orphons, were excluded from the earlier analysis of several hundred of the donors because counts were too low. Cytomegalovirus status was reported to be diagnosed by the classifier with high specificity and sensitivity in both the original and validation cohorts. It was suggested by the authors that the approach could potentially be generalized to other disease states and immunological phenotypes. A few of the identified cytomegalovirus-associated TCR beta chains were confirmed in vitro to be specific for cytomegalovirus antigens. Because the 87-base-pair reads could not distinguish some IMGT-functional V segments, including TRBV6-2 and TRBV6-3, those segments were excluded. The study listed 150 to 200 TCR beta chains as associated with cytomegalovirus. A cluster of highly shared sequence variants was judged likely to represent a technical artifact of the sequencing pipeline. Sequencing depth was assumed to be roughly uniform across donors in the presence/absence analyses, though that assumption may not hold. HLA typing was unavailable for some donors at each locus, so association tests used only the typed subset. Across donors, most TCR sequences were observed very rarely, whereas some public TCRs were present in many individuals. Most CMV-associated TCR beta chains appeared to be HLA-restricted in a later analysis, and the HLA associations seemed to be driven largely by CMV exposure. Assigning TCR associations to individual alleles was difficult when HLA alleles, especially DR and DQ, strongly co-occurred. At a false discovery rate of 0.05, a later analysis linked about 16,000 TCR beta sequences to specific HLA alleles. Immune exposure information for the cohort was limited to CMV serostatus. Only TCR beta chains were sequenced in this cohort, and the absence of alpha or paired-chain data limited detectable features. In a later genetic analysis, a missense DCLRE1C variant was associated with V-gene and J-gene trimming of TCR beta chains, and the association was replicated in an independent cohort. A further reported finding was that TCR beta sequences accurately predicted the HLA-A and HLA-B alleles for most subjects in the first cohort. According to a later analysis, TCR association rates differed among HLA loci, with DRB1 alleles showing the most associated TCRs and HLA-C alleles showing the fewest.

From cysteine to phenylalanine, the CDR3 is 13 amino acids long. The only DNA kept is the CDR3, 39 bases in frame from the first base. At the junction V is shortened by 3 bases and J by 4 bases, with 7 bases in between. CDR1 and CDR2 were assigned from the germline V gene as MNHNS and SASEGT. The library came from the immunoSEQ multiplex PCR assay. A mixture of 60 forward primers for TCR Vbeta segments and 13 reverse primers for TCR Jbeta segments was used in the multiplex PCR. The CDR3 region of rearranged TCR beta genes was amplified from genomic DNA by a multiplex PCR assay. Amplified TCR beta libraries were sequenced as 87-base-pair reads on the Illumina HiSeq System. Regarding the original processing steps: A later analysis counted about 80 million unique TCR beta chains across the 550 to 700 repertoires, and about 10 million of these chains were shared by at least two donors. A nearest-neighbor algorithm error-corrected the raw reads and collapsed the reads into unique sequences, merging closely related sequences to remove PCR and sequencing errors. Alignment of CDR3 sequences to IMGT reference sequences was used to assign V, D and J gene segments. Each retained sequence needed at least a six-nucleotide match to both a V gene segment and a J gene segment. Rearrangements were called productive when the CDR3 lacked stop codons and stayed in frame with V and J; all others were non-productive. Following IMGT convention, CDR3 was defined as the stretch from the second conserved V-encoded cysteine up to the conserved J-encoded phenylalanine. In an earlier analysis of more than 550 of the donors, sequences lacking an unambiguous match to a single V gene segment were excluded. In an earlier analysis of 500 to 750 of the donors, V segments were called functional above 56.7% productive rearrangements and were called segregating when the between-donor standard deviation exceeded 5%. A statistical classification framework was built for diagnosing cytomegalovirus status from the catalog of TCR beta chain sequences. In a later analysis, TCR nucleotide sequences were compared against IMGT/GENE-DB human TR gene sequences so that V and J genes could be assigned. In a later analysis, CDR3 sequences and most-parsimonious VDJ recombination scenarios were assigned using the TCRdist pipeline. In a later analysis, every TCR beta chain was defined by the combination of its CDR3 amino acid sequence and its V-gene family, and reads without a unique V-gene family were dropped. To address suspected cross-contamination and a sequencing artifact, a later analysis removed approximately 590 highly shared, low-generation-probability nucleotide sequences. For each public chain, a later analysis derived a clonal expansion index from normalized ranks of inferred template counts within each repertoire. In a later analysis, generation probabilities were computed with a VDJ recombination model fitted to out-of-frame rearrangements, and the resulting probabilities were checked against IGoR. In a later analysis, hypergeometric tests were used to score TCR-TCR, TCR-HLA and TCR-CMV co-occurrence, with a repertoire-size bias correction applied to TCR pairs. False discovery rates were estimated in a later analysis by permuting HLA or CMV assignments 20 times. In a later analysis, co-occurring TCRs were grouped with DBSCAN, and TCRdist sequence similarity was added when clustering was performed within HLA-allele-positive subsets. Repertoires with fewer than 30,000 or more than 120,000 public chains, plus five repertoires with anomalous nucleotide sharing, were excluded from co-occurrence clustering. TCRdb limited this immuneACCESS table to in-frame rearrangements with V and J called. A share of clones is missing; checked studies link under half to unresolved V genes, and the rest is unexplained. That table furnishes V, J and clone size, whereas the DNA furnished D and trimming. This sample has roughly 150,000 clones in its table, and 68% of those were observed once. The biggest ten clones account for less than 11% of the sample.

In total, fewer than 750 healthy bone marrow donors made up the cohort. Cohort members were all nominally healthy when sampled, although unrecorded immune exposures were likely present. The donor was CMV seropositive and belonged to the group of 250 to 350 seropositive cohort members. Every donor gave a peripheral blood sample, and the peripheral blood mononuclear cells from that sample were used for TCR beta sequencing. The Qiagen DNeasy Blood Extraction Kit was used to extract genomic DNA from the blood cell samples. Rearrangement joined TRBV6-1 to TRBJ1-5, with the D segment identity uncertain. The origin of this receptor is a man younger than 45 in good health and CMV-seropositive. Material: PBMCs. The nucleotide sequence is given as TGTGCCAGCAGTGAGTTCCTTAATCAGCCCCAGCATTTT. This encodes CASSEFLNQPQHF.